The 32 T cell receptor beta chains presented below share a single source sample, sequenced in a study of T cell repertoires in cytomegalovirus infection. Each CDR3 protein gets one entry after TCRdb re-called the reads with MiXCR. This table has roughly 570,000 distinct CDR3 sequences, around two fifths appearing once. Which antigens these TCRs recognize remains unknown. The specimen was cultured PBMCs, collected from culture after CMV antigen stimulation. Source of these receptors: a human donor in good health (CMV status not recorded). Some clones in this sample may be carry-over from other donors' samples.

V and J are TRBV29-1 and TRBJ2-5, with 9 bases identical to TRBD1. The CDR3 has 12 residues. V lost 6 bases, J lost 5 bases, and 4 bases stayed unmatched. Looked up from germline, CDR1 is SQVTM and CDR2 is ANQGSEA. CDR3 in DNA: TGCAGCGTAGCAGGGACAGGGGAGACCCAGTACTTC. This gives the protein CSVAGTGETQYF. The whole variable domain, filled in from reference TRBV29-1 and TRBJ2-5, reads SAVISQKPSRDICQRGTSLTIQCQVDSQVTMMFWYRQQPGQSLTLIATANQGSEATYESGFVIDKFPISRPNLTFSTLTVSNMSPEDSSIYLCSVAGTGETQYFGPGTRLLVL.

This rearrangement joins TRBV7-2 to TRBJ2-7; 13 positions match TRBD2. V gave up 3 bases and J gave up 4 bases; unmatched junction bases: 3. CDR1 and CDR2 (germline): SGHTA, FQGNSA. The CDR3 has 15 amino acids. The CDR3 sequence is CASSFTSGGEYEQYF. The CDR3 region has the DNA TGTGCCAGCAGCTTTACTAGCGGGGGGGAATACGAGCAGTACTTC.

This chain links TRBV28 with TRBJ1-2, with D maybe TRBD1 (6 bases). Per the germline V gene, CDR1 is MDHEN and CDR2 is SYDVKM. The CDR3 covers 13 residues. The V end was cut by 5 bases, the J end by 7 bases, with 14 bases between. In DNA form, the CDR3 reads TGTGCCAGCAGTCCTACAGGGTTTCGTGGCTACACCTTC. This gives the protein CASSPTGFRGYTF.

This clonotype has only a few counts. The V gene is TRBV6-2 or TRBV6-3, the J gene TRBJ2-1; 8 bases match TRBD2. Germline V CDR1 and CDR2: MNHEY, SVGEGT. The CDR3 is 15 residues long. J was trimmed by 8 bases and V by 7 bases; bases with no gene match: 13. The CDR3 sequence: CASTDPRREGDEQFF. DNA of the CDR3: TGTGCCAGCACCGACCCCAGACGGGAGGGCGATGAGCAGTTCTTC.

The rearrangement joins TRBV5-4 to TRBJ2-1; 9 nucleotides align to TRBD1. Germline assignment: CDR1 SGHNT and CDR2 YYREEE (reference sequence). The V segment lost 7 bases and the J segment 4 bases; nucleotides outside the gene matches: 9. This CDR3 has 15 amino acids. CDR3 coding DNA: TGTGCCAGCGGTCCCAGGACAGGGGAATACAATGAGCAGTTCTTC. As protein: CASGPRTGEYNEQFF. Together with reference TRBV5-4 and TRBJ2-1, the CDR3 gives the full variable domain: ETGVTQSPTHLIKTRGQQVTLRCSSQSGHNTVSWYQQALGQGPQFIFQYYREEENGRGNFPPRFSGLQFPNYSSELNVNALELDDSALYLCASGPRTGEYNEQFFGPGTRLTVL.

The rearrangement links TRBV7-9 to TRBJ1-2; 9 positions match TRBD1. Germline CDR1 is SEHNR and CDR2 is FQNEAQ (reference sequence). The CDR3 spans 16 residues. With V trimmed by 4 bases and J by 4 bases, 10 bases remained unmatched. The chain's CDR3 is CASSSPQGAVGYGYTF. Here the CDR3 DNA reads TGTGCCAGCAGCTCACCACAGGGGGCGGTCGGCTATGGCTACACCTTC.

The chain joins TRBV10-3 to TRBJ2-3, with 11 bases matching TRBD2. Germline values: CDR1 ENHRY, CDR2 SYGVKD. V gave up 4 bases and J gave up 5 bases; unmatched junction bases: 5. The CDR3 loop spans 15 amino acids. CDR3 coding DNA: TGTGCCATCAGTGGGTCTAGCGGGGGGAAAGATACGCAGTATTTT. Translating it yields CAISGSSGGKDTQYF.

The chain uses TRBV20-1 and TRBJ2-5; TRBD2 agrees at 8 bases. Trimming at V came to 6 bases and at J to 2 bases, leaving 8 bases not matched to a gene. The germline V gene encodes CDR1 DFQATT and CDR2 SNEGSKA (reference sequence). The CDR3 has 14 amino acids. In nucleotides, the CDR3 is TGCAGTGCCAATAGCGGGAATAGGCAAGAGACCCAGTACTTC. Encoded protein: CSANSGNRQETQYF.

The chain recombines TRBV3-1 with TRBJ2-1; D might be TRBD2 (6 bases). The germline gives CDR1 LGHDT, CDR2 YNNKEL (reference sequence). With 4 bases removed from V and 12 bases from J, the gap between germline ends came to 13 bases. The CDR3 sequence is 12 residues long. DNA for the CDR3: TGTGCCAGCAGCCGCTCTAGCGAGAGGCAGTTCTTC. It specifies CASSRSSERQFF.

The CDR3 sequence: CASKGLAGESGANVLTF. CDR3 nucleotides: TGTGCCAGCAAGGGACTAGCGGGAGAATCTGGGGCCAACGTCCTGACTTTC. The chain links TRBV6-2 or TRBV6-3 to TRBJ2-6; 14 bases map to TRBD2. V lost 7 bases to trimming and J lost 1 base; unmatched junction nucleotides: 3. This CDR3 is built from 17 residues. The V gene's germline CDR1 is MNHEY and CDR2 SVGEGT.

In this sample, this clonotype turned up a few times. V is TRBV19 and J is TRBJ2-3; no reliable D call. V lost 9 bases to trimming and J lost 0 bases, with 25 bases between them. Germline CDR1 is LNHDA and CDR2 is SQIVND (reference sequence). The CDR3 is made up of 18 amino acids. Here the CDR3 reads CASPPRGSSFGSTDTQYF. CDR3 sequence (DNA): TGTGCCAGCCCCCCGAGAGGAAGTAGTTTCGGAAGCACAGATACGCAGTATTTT.

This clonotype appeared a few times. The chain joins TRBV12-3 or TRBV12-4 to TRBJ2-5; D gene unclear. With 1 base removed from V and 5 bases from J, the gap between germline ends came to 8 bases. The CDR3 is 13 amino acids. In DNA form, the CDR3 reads TGTGCCAGCAGTTTAGTTAGCACGGAGACCCAGTACTTC. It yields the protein CASSLVSTETQYF.

The CDR3 loop is CASSIQTGSVDTQYF. The CDR3 bases are TGTGCCAGTAGTATCCAGACAGGGTCGGTAGATACGCAGTATTTT. The V and J genes are TRBV19 and TRBJ2-3; 7 bases are shared with TRBD1. The CDR3 sequence is 15 residues long. Germline V gene lookup returns CDR1 LNHDA and CDR2 SQIVND (reference sequence). V shed 3 bases, J shed 5 bases, and the junction held 8 bases outside the gene matches.

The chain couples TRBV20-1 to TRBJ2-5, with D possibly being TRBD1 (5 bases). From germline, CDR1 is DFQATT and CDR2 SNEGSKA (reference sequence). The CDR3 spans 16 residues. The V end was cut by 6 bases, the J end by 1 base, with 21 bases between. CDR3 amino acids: CSARVPRQGLQETQYF. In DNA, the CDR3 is TGCAGTGCCCGAGTTCCCAGGCAGGGTCTCCAAGAGACCCAGTACTTC.

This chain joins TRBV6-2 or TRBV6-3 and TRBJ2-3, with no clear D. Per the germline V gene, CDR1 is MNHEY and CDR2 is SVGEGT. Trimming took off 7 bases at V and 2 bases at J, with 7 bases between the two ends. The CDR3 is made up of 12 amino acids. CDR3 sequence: CASKTTTDTQYF. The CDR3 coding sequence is TGTGCCAGCAAAACAACCACAGATACGCAGTATTTT.

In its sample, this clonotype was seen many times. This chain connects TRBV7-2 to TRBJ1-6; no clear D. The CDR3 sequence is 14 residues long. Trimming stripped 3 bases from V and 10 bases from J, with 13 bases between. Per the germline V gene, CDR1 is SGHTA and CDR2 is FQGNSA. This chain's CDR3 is CASSFGRPGSPLHF. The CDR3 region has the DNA TGTGCCAGCAGCTTTGGCCGCCCGGGGTCACCCCTCCACTTT.

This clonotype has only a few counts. The CDR3: CASSPLRGPSEDEQFF. DNA of the CDR3: TGTGCCAGCAGTCCCCTCCGGGGGCCCTCTGAGGATGAGCAGTTCTTC. The chain recombines TRBV6-1 with TRBJ2-1, with D possibly being TRBD1 or TRBD2 (6 bases each). The ends were cut back, 5 bases at V and 8 bases at J, with 22 bases in the middle. The CDR3 is 16 residues long. The germline CDR1 and CDR2 sequences are MNHNS and SASEGT.

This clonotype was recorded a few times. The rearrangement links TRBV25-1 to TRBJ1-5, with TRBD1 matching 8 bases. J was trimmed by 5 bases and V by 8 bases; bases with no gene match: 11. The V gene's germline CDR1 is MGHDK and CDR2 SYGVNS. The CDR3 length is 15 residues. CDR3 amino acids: CASGGQERGDQPQHF. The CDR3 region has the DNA TGTGCCAGCGGGGGACAGGAAAGGGGTGATCAGCCCCAGCATTTT.

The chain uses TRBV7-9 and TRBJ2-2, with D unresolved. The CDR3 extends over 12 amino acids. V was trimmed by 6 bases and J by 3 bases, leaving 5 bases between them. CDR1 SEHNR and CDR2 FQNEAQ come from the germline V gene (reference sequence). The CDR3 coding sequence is TGTGCCAGCAGTCCCCACACCGGGGAGCTGTTTTTT. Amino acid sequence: CASSPHTGELFF.

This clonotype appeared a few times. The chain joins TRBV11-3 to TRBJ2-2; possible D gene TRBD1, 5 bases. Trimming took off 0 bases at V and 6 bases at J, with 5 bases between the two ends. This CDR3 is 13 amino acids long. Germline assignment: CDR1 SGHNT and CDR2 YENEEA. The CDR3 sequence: CASSLEGAGELFF. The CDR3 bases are TGTGCCAGCAGCTTAGAAGGGGCCGGGGAGCTGTTTTTT.

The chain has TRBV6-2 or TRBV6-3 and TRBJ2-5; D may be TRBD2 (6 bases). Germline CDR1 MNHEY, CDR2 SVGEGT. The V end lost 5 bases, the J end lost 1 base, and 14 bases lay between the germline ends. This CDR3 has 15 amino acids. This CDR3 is CASSTYSGGQETQYF. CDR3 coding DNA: TGTGCCAGCAGTACCTATAGCGGAGGCCAAGAGACCCAGTACTTC.

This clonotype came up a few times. The chain's CDR3 is CASSQFHPLLAGEQFF. Here the CDR3 DNA reads TGTGCCAGCAGCCAATTCCACCCCCTTTTAGCGGGGGAGCAGTTCTTC. This chain links TRBV7-2 with TRBJ2-1, with 8 nucleotides matching TRBD2. V shed 5 bases, J shed 10 bases, and the junction held 16 bases outside the gene matches. The V gene's germline CDR1 is SGHTA and CDR2 FQGNSA. This CDR3 is built from 16 residues. The entire variable domain, with the rest obtained from reference TRBV7-2 and TRBJ2-1, is as follows: GAGVSQSPSNKVTEKGKDVELRCDPISGHTALYWYRQSLGQGLEFLIYFQGNSAPDKSGLPSDRFSAERTGGSVSTLTIQRTQQEDSAVYLCASSQFHPLLAGEQFFGPGTRLTVL.

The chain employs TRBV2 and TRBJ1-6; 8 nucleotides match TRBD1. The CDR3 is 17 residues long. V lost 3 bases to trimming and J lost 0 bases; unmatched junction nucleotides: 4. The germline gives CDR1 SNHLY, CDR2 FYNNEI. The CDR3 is CASSEDRASSYNSPLHF. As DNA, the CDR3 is TGTGCCAGCAGTGAGGACAGGGCGAGCTCCTATAATTCACCCCTCCACTTT.

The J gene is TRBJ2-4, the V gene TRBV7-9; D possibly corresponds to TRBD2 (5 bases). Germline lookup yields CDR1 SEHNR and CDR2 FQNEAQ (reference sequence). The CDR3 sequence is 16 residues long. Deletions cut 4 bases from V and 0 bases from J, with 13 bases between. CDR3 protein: CASSSPGILAKNIQYF. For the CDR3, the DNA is TGTGCCAGCAGCTCCCCCGGGATATTAGCCAAAAACATTCAGTACTTC.

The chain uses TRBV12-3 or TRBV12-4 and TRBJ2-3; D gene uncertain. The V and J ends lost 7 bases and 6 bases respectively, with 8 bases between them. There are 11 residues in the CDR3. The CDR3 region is CASTTEDTQYF. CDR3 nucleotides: TGTGCCAGCACCACAGAGGATACGCAGTATTTT.

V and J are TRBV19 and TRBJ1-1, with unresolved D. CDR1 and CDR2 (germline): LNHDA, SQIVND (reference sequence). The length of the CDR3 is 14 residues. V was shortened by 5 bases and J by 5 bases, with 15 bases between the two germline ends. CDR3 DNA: TGTGCCAGTAGTGCTTCCCGAGCCCGTACTGAAGCTTTCTTT. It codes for CASSASRARTEAFF.

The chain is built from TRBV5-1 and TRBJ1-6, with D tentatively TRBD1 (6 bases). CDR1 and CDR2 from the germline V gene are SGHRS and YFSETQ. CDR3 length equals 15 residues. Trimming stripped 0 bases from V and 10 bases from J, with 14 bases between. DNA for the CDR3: TGCGCCAGCAGCTTGGTGGCAGGGGAAAGGTCACCCCTCCACTTT. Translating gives CASSLVAGERSPLHF. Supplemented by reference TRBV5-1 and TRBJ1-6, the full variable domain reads KAGVTQTPRYLIKTRGQQVTLSCSPISGHRSVSWYQQTPGQGLQFLFEYFSETQRNKGNFPGRFSGRQFSNSRSEMNVSTLELGDSALYLCASSLVAGERSPLHFGNGTRLTVT.

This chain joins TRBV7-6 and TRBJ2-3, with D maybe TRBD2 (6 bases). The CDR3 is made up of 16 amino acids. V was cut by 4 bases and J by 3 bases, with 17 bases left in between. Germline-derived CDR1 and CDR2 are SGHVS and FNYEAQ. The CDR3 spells CASSSPRAGRTDTQYF. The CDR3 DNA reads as TGTGCCAGCAGCTCCCCTCGGGCGGGACGAACAGATACGCAGTATTTT.

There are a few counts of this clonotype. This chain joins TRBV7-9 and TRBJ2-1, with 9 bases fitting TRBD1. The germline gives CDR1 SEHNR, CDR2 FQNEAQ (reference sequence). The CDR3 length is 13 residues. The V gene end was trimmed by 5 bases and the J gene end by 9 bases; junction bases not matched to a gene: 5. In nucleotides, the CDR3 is TGTGCCAGCAGCGACAGGGGGTCGGGTGAGCAGTTCTTC. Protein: CASSDRGSGEQFF.

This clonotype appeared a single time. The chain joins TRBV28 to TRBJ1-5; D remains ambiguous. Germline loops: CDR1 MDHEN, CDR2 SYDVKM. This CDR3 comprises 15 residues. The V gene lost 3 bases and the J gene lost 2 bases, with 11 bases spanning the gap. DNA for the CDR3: TGTGCCAGCAGTTTTTTTCTCGGGGGCAATCAGCCCCAGCATTTT. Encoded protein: CASSFFLGGNQPQHF.

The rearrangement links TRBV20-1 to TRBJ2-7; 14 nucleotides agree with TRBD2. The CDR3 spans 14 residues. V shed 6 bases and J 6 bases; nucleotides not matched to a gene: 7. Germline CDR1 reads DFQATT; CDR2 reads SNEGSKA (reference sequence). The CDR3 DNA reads TGCAGTGCGTCCGGGACTAGCGGGAGAGTCGAGCAGTACTTC. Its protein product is CSASGTSGRVEQYF.

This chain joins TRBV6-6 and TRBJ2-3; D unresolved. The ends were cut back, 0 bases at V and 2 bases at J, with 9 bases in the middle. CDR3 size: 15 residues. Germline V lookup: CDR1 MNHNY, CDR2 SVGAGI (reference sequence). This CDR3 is CASSYSIQLTDTQYF. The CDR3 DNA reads TGTGCCAGCAGTTACTCGATTCAGCTCACAGATACGCAGTATTTT.